The 13 T cell receptor beta chains presented below share a single source sample, sequenced in a study of T cells in Graves' hyperthyroidism and ophthalmopathy. There were TCR beta CDR3 regions amplified from RNA transcripts. Using the HTBI primer set, a first-round RT-PCR was run on the TCR CDR3. From the multiplex PCR reads, TCRdb called clonotypes with MiXCR, one entry per CDR3 protein. The sample lists approximately 400,000 distinct CDR3 sequences; approximately 15% were seen once. Sequencing was carried out using blood. The receptor set was obtained from a woman aged 18-30 years with Graves' hyperthyroidism.

This chain connects TRBV20-1 to TRBJ1-2, with a possible D match to TRBD1 (6 bases). From germline, CDR1 is DFQATT and CDR2 SNEGSKA (reference sequence). The CDR3 covers 14 residues. Trimming cost V 2 bases and J 3 bases, with 13 bases left between them. The CDR3 spells CSARIAGGDYGYTF. The CDR3 region has the DNA TGCAGTGCTAGAATAGCGGGGGGCGACTATGGCTACACCTTC.

In regard to this clonotype: It may be a read error: a sequence one base away is much more abundant. The chain is built from TRBV7-9 and TRBJ2-5, with TRBD2 identical over 7 bases. Germline values: CDR1 SEHNR, CDR2 FQNEAQ (reference sequence). CDR3 length equals 17 residues. With 5 bases clipped from V and 1 base from J, the junction kept 13 bases outside the gene matches. The CDR3 DNA is TGTGCCAGCAGCGGCCCTGTCGGGACTACATGCCAAGAGACCCAGTACTTC. Its protein product is CASSGPVGTTCQETQYF.

This clonotype was counted a few times. V is TRBV20-1 and J is TRBJ2-5; 10 bases are shared with TRBD2. Unmatched junction bases numbered 4, after V lost 6 bases and J lost 3 bases. This CDR3 region has 13 residues. Germline-derived CDR1 and CDR2 are DFQATT and SNEGSKA (reference sequence). The DNA for the CDR3 is TGCAGTGCCCCACTAGCGGGGAAAGAGACCCAGTACTTC. Translating gives CSAPLAGKETQYF.

This clonotype turned up a few times. This chain uses TRBV19 with TRBJ1-5, with 7 positions matching TRBD1. The trim removed 4 bases at V and 5 bases at J, leaving 11 bases unmatched. Germline V gene lookup returns CDR1 LNHDA and CDR2 SQIVND (reference sequence). The CDR3 consists of 16 residues. The CDR3 protein is CASSTTWTGPDQPQHF. The DNA of the CDR3 is TGTGCCAGTAGTACCACTTGGACAGGCCCGGATCAGCCCCAGCATTTT. The whole variable domain, remainder taken from reference TRBV19 and TRBJ1-5, is DGGITQSPKYLFRKEGQNVTLSCEQNLNHDAMYWYRQDPGQGLRLIYYSQIVNDFQKGDIAEGYSVSREKKESFPLTVTSAQKNPTAFYLCASSTTWTGPDQPQHFGDGTRLSIL.

This clonotype was detected many times. The chain recombines TRBV20-1 with TRBJ2-7; weak D call: TRBD2 (5 bases). Between the trimmed V and J ends, which lost 0 bases and 2 bases, there was a span of 11 bases. Looked up from germline, CDR1 is DFQATT and CDR2 is SNEGSKA (reference sequence). The CDR3 totals 14 residues. This chain's CDR3 is CSARDHEGAYEQYF. As DNA, the CDR3 is TGCAGTGCTAGAGATCATGAGGGTGCCTACGAGCAGTACTTC.

This clonotype has at least ten counts. The chain joins TRBV28 to TRBJ2-1; perhaps D is TRBD1 or TRBD2 (5 bases each). CDR3 length: 16 residues. Trimming stripped 4 bases from V and 2 bases from J, with 15 bases between. Germline assignment: CDR1 MDHEN and CDR2 SYDVKM. The CDR3 loop reads CASSSPLRDPYNEQFF. For the CDR3, the DNA is TGTGCCAGCAGTTCCCCGTTGAGGGACCCCTACAATGAGCAGTTCTTC.

This clonotype was seen many times. This chain joins TRBV12-3 or TRBV12-4 and TRBJ2-1; tentatively, D is TRBD2 (6 bases). This CDR3 contains 15 residues. Trimming removed 0 bases from V and 6 bases from J, with 12 bases in between. CDR3 nucleotide sequence: TGTGCCAGCAGTTTAGCGGGCGGGATGGGCAATGAGCAGTTCTTC. Its protein is CASSLAGGMGNEQFF.

The chain is built from TRBV6-2 or TRBV6-3 and TRBJ2-5; 12 bases are shared with TRBD2. The CDR3 loop spans 13 amino acids. CDR1 and CDR2 from the germline V gene are MNHEY and SVGEGT. After removal of 6 bases from V and 8 bases from J, the junction contained 4 bases not matched to a gene. This CDR3 reads CASRQTSGGTQYF. In DNA, the CDR3 is TGTGCCAGCAGACAGACTAGCGGGGGCACCCAGTACTTC.

The sample holds one count of this clonotype. The V gene is TRBV7-6, the J gene TRBJ2-5; TRBD1 agrees at 10 bases. V lost 5 bases, J lost 4 bases, and 7 bases stayed unmatched. The CDR3 has 15 residues. Germline CDR1 is SGHVS and CDR2 is FNYEAQ. This CDR3 reads CASSPGTGAGETQYF. CDR3 DNA: TGTGCCAGCAGCCCCGGGACAGGGGCAGGAGAGACCCAGTACTTC.

This clonotype was counted many times. The chain uses TRBV7-6 and TRBJ2-1, with 11 bases that match TRBD1. CDR1 is SGHVS and CDR2 is FNYEAQ in the germline V gene. The ends lost 5 bases at V and 9 bases at J; junction bases unmatched: 9. The length of the CDR3 is 15 residues. CDR3 amino acids: CASSPPWDRGSEQFF. For the CDR3, the DNA is TGTGCCAGCAGCCCACCGTGGGACAGGGGGAGTGAGCAGTTCTTC.

This clonotype occurred many times. This rearrangement joins TRBV12-3 or TRBV12-4 to TRBJ1-2; 9 positions match TRBD1. The CDR3 is made up of 15 amino acids. V lost 2 bases and J lost 8; bases outside the gene matches: 9. The chain's CDR3 is CASSLTGGALLGYTF. The DNA of the CDR3 is TGTGCCAGCAGTTTAACAGGGGGCGCCTTGTTAGGCTACACCTTC.

This clonotype was counted ten times or more. This rearrangement joins TRBV28 to TRBJ1-5; 9 bases align to TRBD1. From germline, CDR1 is MDHEN and CDR2 SYDVKM. V lost 6 bases to trimming and J lost 3 bases; unmatched junction nucleotides: 6. The CDR3 extends over 15 amino acids. CDR3 protein: CASREDRGFNQPQHF. Here the CDR3 DNA reads TGTGCCAGCAGGGAGGACAGGGGATTCAATCAGCCCCAGCATTTT.

This clonotype came up many times. This chain links TRBV20-1 with TRBJ2-5; D gene ambiguous. Germline-derived CDR1 and CDR2 are DFQATT and SNEGSKA (reference sequence). CDR3 length equals 16 residues. V lost 2 bases and J 4 bases, leaving 20 bases between the germline ends. The CDR3 loop reads CSARIWLGSTRETQYF. The CDR3 nucleotides are TGCAGTGCTAGAATTTGGTTGGGCAGTACCCGAGAGACCCAGTACTTC.